This passage covers 20 T cell receptor beta chains from one sample sequenced in a study of blood T cell repertoires in COVID-19. Clones were read by immunoSEQ multiplex PCR, and TCRdb kept only the in-frame ones, dropping some. The data show some 370,000 clones, about 89% seen once. The sample was peripheral blood. These receptors were collected from a woman aged 25 to 39 with COVID-19, enrolled during active disease.

The chain has TRBV28 and TRBJ2-7, with 9 bases fitting TRBD2. V lost 3 bases, J lost 1 base, and 4 bases stayed unmatched. CDR3 size: 15 residues. CDR1 and CDR2 (germline): MDHEN, SYDVKM. The DNA of the CDR3 is TGTGCCAGCAGTTTCCCGCGGGAGGGGTCCTACGAGCAGTACTTC. Protein sequence: CASSFPREGSYEQYF.

The chain employs TRBV11-3 and TRBJ2-3, with 7 positions matching TRBD1. Germline V gene lookup returns CDR1 SGHNT and CDR2 YENEEA. With 1 base clipped from V and 2 bases from J, the junction kept 6 bases outside the gene matches. CDR3 length: 16 residues. As DNA, the CDR3 is TGTGCCAGCAGCTTAGGGGGACAGCCGAACACAGATACGCAGTATTTT. Translated, it gives CASSLGGQPNTDTQYF. The variable domain in full, with the rest retrieved from reference TRBV11-3 and TRBJ2-3, is EAGVVQSPRYKIIEKKQPVAFWCNPISGHNTLYWYLQNLGQGPELLIRYENEEAVDDSQLPKDRFSAERLKGVDSTLKIQPAELGDSAVYLCASSLGGQPNTDTQYFGPGTRLTVL.

The chain links TRBV9 to TRBJ2-2, with 9 positions matching TRBD1. The trim removed 2 bases at V and 1 base at J, leaving 9 bases unmatched. From germline, CDR1 is SGDLS and CDR2 YYNGEE. The CDR3 loop spans 18 amino acids. The CDR3 DNA sequence: TGTGCCAGCAGCGTGCGGCGGACAGGGGCGGGGAACACCGGGGAGCTGTTTTTT. It is translated as CASSVRRTGAGNTGELFF.

The V and J genes are TRBV28 and TRBJ2-3; TRBD2 is a possible D gene (6 bases). The CDR3 sequence is 13 residues long. Germline CDR1 and CDR2: MDHEN and SYDVKM. With 5 bases removed from V and 7 bases from J, the gap between germline ends came to 13 bases. The CDR3: CASSLRDFNTQYF. In DNA, the CDR3 is TGTGCCAGCAGTCTCCGGGACTTCAATACGCAGTATTTT.

CDR3 region: CASSRWTDSNQPQHF. The CDR3 bases are TGTGCCAGCAGTCGATGGACAGATAGCAATCAGCCCCAGCATTTT. The chain uses TRBV6-6 and TRBJ1-5; a possible D gene is TRBD1 (6 bases). CDR3 size: 15 residues. The V and J ends lost 5 bases and 0 bases respectively, with 11 bases between them. CDR1 and CDR2 (germline): MNHNY, SVGAGI (reference sequence).

The V call is TRBV4-1, the J call TRBJ2-3, with 7 bases fitting TRBD1. The CDR3 has 14 residues. Germline assignment: CDR1 MGHRA and CDR2 YSYEKL. The junction had 2 bases not matched to a gene; V was cut back by 2 bases and J by 3 bases. CDR3 bases: TGCGCCAGCAGCCAACGGACAGGTACAGATACGCAGTATTTT. This encodes CASSQRTGTDTQYF.

The chain uses TRBV28 and TRBJ2-3; TRBD2 might be the D (6 bases). With 5 bases removed from V and 2 bases from J, the gap between germline ends came to 11 bases. The germline gives CDR1 MDHEN, CDR2 SYDVKM. The CDR3 is 14 amino acids. CDR3 amino acids: CASSPGTYTDTQYF. In DNA form, the CDR3 reads TGTGCCAGCAGTCCCGGGACTTACACAGATACGCAGTATTTT.

The chain employs TRBV18 and TRBJ2-2; D unresolved. CDR3 length: 15 amino acids. V lost 6 bases, J lost 1 base, and 12 bases lay in between. Looked up from germline, CDR1 is KGHSH and CDR2 is LQKENI. This CDR3 reads CASSPPGLNTGELFF. The CDR3 coding sequence is TGTGCCAGCTCCCCTCCTGGGCTGAACACCGGGGAGCTGTTTTTT. Full variable domain (missing parts from reference TRBV18 and TRBJ2-2): NAGVMQNPRHLVRRRGQEARLRCSPMKGHSHVYWYRQLPEEGLKFMVYLQKENIIDESGMPKERFSAEFPKEGPSILRIQQVVRGDSAAYFCASSPPGLNTGELFFGEGSRLTVL.

This clone occurred once. The genes are TRBV7-8 and TRBJ2-7; 7 bases are shared with TRBD1. The ends lost 1 base at V and 3 bases at J; junction bases unmatched: 6. Germline V gene sequence: CDR1 SGHVS, CDR2 FQNEAQ. CDR3 size: 15 residues. For the CDR3, the DNA is TGTGCCAGCAGCTTAGTCGAGACAGGGCGCTACGAGCAGTACTTC. It codes for CASSLVETGRYEQYF. The variable domain in full, with the rest retrieved from reference TRBV7-8 and TRBJ2-7, is GAGVSQSPRYKVAKRGQDVALRCDPISGHVSLFWYQQALGQGPEFLTYFQNEAQLDKSGLPSDRFFAERPEGSVSTLKIQRTQQEDSAVYLCASSLVETGRYEQYFGPGTRLTVT.

This clone was seen just once. The genes are TRBV20-1 and TRBJ2-5; unclear D gene. Germline-derived CDR1 and CDR2 are DFQATT and SNEGSKA (reference sequence). The CDR3 is 11 amino acids. V was trimmed by 2 bases and J by 2 bases, leaving 3 bases between them. CDR3 sequence: CSARLQETQYF. CDR3 DNA sequence: TGCAGTGCTAGACTACAAGAGACCCAGTACTTC.

The table lists this clone with a count of one. The chain employs TRBV28 and TRBJ2-1; TRBD1 is a possible D gene (6 bases). Germline CDR1 reads MDHEN; CDR2 reads SYDVKM. V dropped 6 bases and J dropped 5 bases, with 17 bases sitting between them. The CDR3 is 15 residues long. The CDR3 DNA reads as TGTGCCAGCAGCCCCGCCGGGACAAGTAACAATGAGCAGTTCTTC. Its protein is CASSPAGTSNNEQFF.

V and J are TRBV29-1 and TRBJ2-7; 9 bases fit TRBD1. Germline CDR1 reads SQVTM; CDR2 reads ANQGSEA. The CDR3 contains 13 residues. J gave up 7 bases and V 6 bases, and 10 bases lay outside the gene matches. CDR3 region: CSVAAGQGREQYF. The CDR3 DNA reads as TGCAGCGTGGCAGCGGGACAGGGAAGAGAGCAGTACTTC.

This clone has at least ten counts. This chain joins TRBV6-5 and TRBJ1-1; 9 bases line up with TRBD1. V gave up 7 bases and J gave up 5 bases; unmatched junction bases: 8. Germline V gives CDR1 MNHEY, CDR2 SVGAGI. The CDR3 is 14 amino acids. The CDR3 DNA sequence: TGTGCCAGCATTCAAATACAGGGGGCTACTGAAGCTTTCTTT. Translating it yields CASIQIQGATEAFF.

A word on this clone: The germline gene is not matched at one end of the junction; a read error may be the cause. The chain joins TRBV2 to TRBJ2-2, with a possible D match to TRBD1 (7 bases). Germline V lookup: CDR1 SNHLY, CDR2 FYNNEI. This CDR3 has 15 residues. The CDR3 DNA is TGTGCCAGCAGAGAAGTGACAGGAGGGGGCGGGCAGCTGTTTTTT. Amino acids: CASREVTGGGGQLFF.

Only one count was recorded for this clone. The genes are TRBV2 and TRBJ1-5; TRBD1 matches at 8 bases. CDR3 length: 14 amino acids. Trimming took 6 bases from V and 4 from J; bases not matched to a gene: 5. The germline V gene has CDR1 SNHLY and CDR2 FYNNEI. The CDR3, as DNA: TGTGCCAGCAGACCAAGACAGGGGAATCAGCCCCAGCATTTT. As protein: CASRPRQGNQPQHF.

The CDR3 DNA follows: TGCGCCAGCAGCTATTATTCCGGGACAGGTGCTAATCAGGAGGGCTACACCTTC. Residues: CASSYYSGTGANQEGYTF. The rearrangement joins TRBV5-1 to TRBJ1-2; TRBD1 aligns across 8 bases. Trimming took 3 bases from V and 8 from J; bases not matched to a gene: 21. Germline V gene data show CDR1 as SGHRS and CDR2 as YFSETQ. This CDR3 has 18 residues.

The chain uses TRBV25-1 and TRBJ2-3, with D tentatively TRBD2 (6 bases). The V end lost 4 bases, the J end lost 2 bases, and 13 bases lay between the germline ends. Looked up from germline, CDR1 is MGHDK and CDR2 is SYGVNS. This CDR3 is 15 amino acids long. Here the CDR3 DNA reads TGTGCCAGCAGTGCGTTTAGCGGAACCACAGATACGCAGTATTTT. Translated: CASSAFSGTTDTQYF.

The chain combines TRBV24-1 with TRBJ2-3; tentatively, D is TRBD1 (5 bases). The CDR3 is 16 amino acids. Germline V lookup: CDR1 KGHDR, CDR2 SFDVKD. Between the trimmed V and J ends, which lost 4 bases and 1 base, there was a span of 14 bases. The CDR3 DNA is TGTGCCACCAGTGACCGCACAGGAGCTCGCACAGATACGCAGTATTTT. As protein: CATSDRTGARTDTQYF.

The V gene is TRBV6-5, the J gene TRBJ1-2, with unresolved D. Looked up from germline, CDR1 is MNHEY and CDR2 is SVGAGI. V was pared by 2 bases and J by 10 bases, with 14 bases between. The CDR3 has 13 residues. CDR3 amino acids: CASSYGTGSDYTF. The CDR3 DNA is TGTGCCAGCAGTTACGGTACGGGGTCGGACTACACCTTC.

The chain employs TRBV30 and TRBJ2-2; D is unclear. CDR1 GTSNPN and CDR2 SVGIG come from the germline V gene (reference sequence). V shed 3 bases and J shed 8 bases, with 13 bases lying between them. The CDR3 is made up of 13 amino acids. For the CDR3, the DNA is TGTGCCTGGAGCGTTAATTGGAGAGGGGAGCTGTTTTTT. As protein: CAWSVNWRGELFF.